This entry is about one T cell receptor (beta chain). Its target is unknown. The data are from a study of T cell responses to AZD1222 COVID-19 vaccine. Overall study: Samples with a second dose at about 4 or about 12 weeks were pooled together.

The CDR3 contains 14 residues. V lost 7 bases, J lost 2 bases, and 15 bases lay in between. From germline, CDR1 is SNHLY and CDR2 FYNNEI. The method was immunoSEQ multiplex PCR; TCRdb's version includes in-frame clones alone and lacks a portion of them. The sample yields some 120,000 clones, more than 85% seen once. General observations from the study: Two AZD1222 administrations were followed by greater Spike-specific TCR breadth and depth. Seropositive AZD1222 recipients at baseline numbered only 6 or 7.

The receptor comes from an adult in good health. This sequence joins TRBV2 and TRBJ2-7; D might be TRBD2 (6 bases). The input for sequencing was peripheral blood, taken on day 0 of AZD1222 vaccination. DNA of the CDR3: TGTGCCAGCATCGGGCTAGCGTCAACCTACGAGCAGTACTTC. This codes for CASIGLASTYEQYF.